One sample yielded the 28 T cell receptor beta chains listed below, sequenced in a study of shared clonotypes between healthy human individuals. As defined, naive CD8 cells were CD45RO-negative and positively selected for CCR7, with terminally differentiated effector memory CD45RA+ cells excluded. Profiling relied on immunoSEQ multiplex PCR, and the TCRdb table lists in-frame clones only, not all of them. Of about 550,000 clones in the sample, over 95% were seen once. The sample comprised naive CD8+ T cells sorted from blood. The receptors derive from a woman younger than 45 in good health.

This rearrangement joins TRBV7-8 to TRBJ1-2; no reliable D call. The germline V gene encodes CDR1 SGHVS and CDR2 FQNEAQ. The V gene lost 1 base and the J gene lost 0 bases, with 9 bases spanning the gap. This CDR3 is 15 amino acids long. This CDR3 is CASSLGPAPNYGYTF. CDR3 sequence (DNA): TGTGCCAGCAGCTTAGGCCCAGCTCCTAACTATGGCTACACCTTC.

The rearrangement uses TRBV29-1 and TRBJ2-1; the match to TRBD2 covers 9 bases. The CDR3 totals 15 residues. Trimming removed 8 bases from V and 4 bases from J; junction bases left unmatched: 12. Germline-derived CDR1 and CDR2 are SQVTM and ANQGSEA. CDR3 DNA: TGCAGCACGCCCCTCCAGCGGGGGGTTTACAATGAGCAGTTCTTC. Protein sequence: CSTPLQRGVYNEQFF.

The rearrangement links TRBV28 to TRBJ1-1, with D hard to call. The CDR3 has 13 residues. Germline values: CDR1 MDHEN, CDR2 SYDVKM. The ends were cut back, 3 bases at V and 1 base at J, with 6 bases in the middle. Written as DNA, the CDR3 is TGTGCCAGCAGTTTTGAGGCGAACACTGAAGCTTTCTTT. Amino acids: CASSFEANTEAFF. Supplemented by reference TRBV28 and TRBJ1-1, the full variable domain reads DVKVTQSSRYLVKRTGEKVFLECVQDMDHENMFWYRQDPGLGLRLIYFSYDVKMKEKGDIPEGYSVSREKKERFSLILESASTNQTSMYLCASSFEANTEAFFGQGTRLTVV.

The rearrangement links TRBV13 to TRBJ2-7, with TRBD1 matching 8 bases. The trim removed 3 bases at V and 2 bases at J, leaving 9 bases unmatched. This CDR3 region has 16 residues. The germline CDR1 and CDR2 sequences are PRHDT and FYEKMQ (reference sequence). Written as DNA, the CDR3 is TGTGCCAGCAGCTTCTGGCGCGGACAGGGAACCTACGAGCAGTACTTC. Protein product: CASSFWRGQGTYEQYF.

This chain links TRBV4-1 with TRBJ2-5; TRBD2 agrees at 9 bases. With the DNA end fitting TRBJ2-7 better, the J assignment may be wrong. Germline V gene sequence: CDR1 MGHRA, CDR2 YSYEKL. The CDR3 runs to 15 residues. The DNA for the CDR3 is TGCGCCAGCAGCATATGGGGGCTAGCGGGATTCGAGCAGTACTTC. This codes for CASSIWGLAGFEQYF.

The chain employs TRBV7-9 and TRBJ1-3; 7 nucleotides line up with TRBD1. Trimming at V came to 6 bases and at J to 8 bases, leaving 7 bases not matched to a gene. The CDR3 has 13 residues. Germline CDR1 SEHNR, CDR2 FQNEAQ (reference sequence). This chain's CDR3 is CASRAWDRDTIYF. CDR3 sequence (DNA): TGTGCCAGCAGGGCTTGGGACAGAGACACCATATATTTT.

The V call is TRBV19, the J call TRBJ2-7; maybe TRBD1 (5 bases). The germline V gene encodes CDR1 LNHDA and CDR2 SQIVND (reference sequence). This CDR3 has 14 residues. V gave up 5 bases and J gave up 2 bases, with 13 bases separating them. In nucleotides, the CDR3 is TGTGCCAGTAGTCCCCAGGGCTCCACCTACGAGCAGTACTTC. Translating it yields CASSPQGSTYEQYF. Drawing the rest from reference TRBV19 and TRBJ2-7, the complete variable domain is DGGITQSPKYLFRKEGQNVTLSCEQNLNHDAMYWYRQDPGQGLRLIYYSQIVNDFQKGDIAEGYSVSREKKESFPLTVTSAQKNPTAFYLCASSPQGSTYEQYFGPGTRLTVT.

DNA for the CDR3: TGTGCCAGCAGCTGGGGACAGGACTACGAGCAGTACTTC. Protein product: CASSWGQDYEQYF. V is TRBV7-2 and J is TRBJ2-7; TRBD1 matches at 8 bases. This CDR3 comprises 13 residues. After removal of 4 bases from V and 3 bases from J, the junction contained 2 bases not matched to a gene. CDR1 is SGHTA, CDR2 FQGNSA, per germline.

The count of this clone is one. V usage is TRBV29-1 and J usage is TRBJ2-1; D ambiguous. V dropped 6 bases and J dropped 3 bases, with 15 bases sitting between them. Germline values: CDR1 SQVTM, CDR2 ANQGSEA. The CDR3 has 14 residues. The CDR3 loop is CSVAPPGIYNEQFF. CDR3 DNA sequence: TGCAGCGTGGCCCCCCCCGGAATCTACAATGAGCAGTTCTTC.

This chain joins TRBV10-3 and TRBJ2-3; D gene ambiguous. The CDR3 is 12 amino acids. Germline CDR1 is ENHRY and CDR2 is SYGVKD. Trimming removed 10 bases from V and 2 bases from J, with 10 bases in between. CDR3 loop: CASRAPTDTQYF. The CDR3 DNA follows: TGTGCCAGCCGGGCCCCCACAGATACGCAGTATTTT.

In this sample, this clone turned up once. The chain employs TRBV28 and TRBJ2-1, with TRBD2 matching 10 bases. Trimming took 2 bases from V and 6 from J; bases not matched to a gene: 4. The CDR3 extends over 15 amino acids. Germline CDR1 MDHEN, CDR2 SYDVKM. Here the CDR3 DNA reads TGTGCCAGCAGTTTACGGCTAGCGGGAGTCAATGAGCAGTTCTTC. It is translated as CASSLRLAGVNEQFF.

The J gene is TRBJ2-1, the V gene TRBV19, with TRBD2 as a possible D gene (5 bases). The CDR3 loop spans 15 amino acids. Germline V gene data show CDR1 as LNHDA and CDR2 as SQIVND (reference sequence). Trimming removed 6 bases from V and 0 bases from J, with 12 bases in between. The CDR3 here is CASRDSPSSYNEQFF. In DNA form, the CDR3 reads TGTGCCAGTAGGGACTCCCCGAGCTCCTACAATGAGCAGTTCTTC.

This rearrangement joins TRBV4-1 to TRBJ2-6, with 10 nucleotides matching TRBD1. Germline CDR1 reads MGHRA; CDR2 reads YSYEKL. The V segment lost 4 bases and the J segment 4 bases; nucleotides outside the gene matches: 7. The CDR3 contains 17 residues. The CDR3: CASSPGTGAPGANVLTF. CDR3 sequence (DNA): TGCGCCAGCAGCCCTGGGACAGGGGCCCCCGGGGCCAACGTCCTGACTTTC.

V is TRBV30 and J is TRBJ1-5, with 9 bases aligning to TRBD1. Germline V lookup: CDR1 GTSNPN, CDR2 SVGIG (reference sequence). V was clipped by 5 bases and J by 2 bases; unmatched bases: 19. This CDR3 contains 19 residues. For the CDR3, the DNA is TGTGCCTGGCGTTGCGCCGGGACAGGGTTGAAATTTTGCAATCAGCCCCAGCATTTT. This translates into CAWRCAGTGLKFCNQPQHF.

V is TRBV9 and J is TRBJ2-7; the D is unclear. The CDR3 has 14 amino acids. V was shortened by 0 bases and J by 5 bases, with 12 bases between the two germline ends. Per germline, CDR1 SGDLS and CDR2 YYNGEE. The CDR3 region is CASSVAPAVDEQYF. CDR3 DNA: TGTGCCAGCAGCGTAGCTCCGGCCGTGGACGAGCAGTACTTC.

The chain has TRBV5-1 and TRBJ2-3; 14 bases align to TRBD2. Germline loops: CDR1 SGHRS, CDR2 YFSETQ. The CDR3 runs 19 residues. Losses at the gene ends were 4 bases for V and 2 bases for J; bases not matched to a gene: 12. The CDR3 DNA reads TGCGCCAGCAGCGGCACCGGGACTAGCGGGAGTCGGGACACAGATACGCAGTATTTT. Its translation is CASSGTGTSGSRDTDTQYF.

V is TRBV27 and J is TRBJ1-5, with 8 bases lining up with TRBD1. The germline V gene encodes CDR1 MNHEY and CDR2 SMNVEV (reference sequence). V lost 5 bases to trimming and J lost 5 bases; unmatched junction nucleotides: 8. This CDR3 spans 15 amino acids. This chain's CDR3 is CASSPMYRGYQPQHF. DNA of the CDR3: TGTGCCAGCAGTCCTATGTACAGGGGGTATCAGCCCCAGCATTTT.

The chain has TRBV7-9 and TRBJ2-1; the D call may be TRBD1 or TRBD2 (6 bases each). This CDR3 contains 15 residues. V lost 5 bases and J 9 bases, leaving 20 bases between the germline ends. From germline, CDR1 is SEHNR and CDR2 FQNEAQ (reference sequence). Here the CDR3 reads CASSHNGGPYIEQFF. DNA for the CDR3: TGTGCCAGCAGCCACAATGGGGGGCCTTATATTGAGCAGTTCTTC. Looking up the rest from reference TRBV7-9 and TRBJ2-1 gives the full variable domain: DTGVSQNPRHKITKRGQNVTFRCDPISEHNRLYWYRQTLGQGPEFLTYFQNEAQLEKSRLLSDRFSAERPKGSFSTLEIQRTEQGDSAMYLCASSHNGGPYIEQFFGPGTRLTVL.

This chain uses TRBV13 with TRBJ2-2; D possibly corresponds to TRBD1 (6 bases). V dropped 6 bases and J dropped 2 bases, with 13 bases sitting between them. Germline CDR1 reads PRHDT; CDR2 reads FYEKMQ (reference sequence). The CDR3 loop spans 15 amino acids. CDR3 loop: CASSSGTTNTGELFF. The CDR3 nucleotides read TGTGCCAGCAGTTCCGGGACAACCAACACCGGGGAGCTGTTTTTT.

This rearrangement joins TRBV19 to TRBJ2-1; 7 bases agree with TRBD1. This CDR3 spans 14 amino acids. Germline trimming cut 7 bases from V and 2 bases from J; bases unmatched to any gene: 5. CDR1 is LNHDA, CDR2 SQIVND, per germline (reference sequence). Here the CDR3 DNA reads TGTGCCAGTACGAACAGGGGACCCTACAATGAGCAGTTCTTC. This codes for CASTNRGPYNEQFF.

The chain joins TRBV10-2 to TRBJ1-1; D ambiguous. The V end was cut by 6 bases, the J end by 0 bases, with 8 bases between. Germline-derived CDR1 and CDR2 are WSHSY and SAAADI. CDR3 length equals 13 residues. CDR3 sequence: CASRRRMNTEAFF. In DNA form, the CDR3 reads TGCGCCAGCAGACGGCGGATGAACACTGAAGCTTTCTTT.

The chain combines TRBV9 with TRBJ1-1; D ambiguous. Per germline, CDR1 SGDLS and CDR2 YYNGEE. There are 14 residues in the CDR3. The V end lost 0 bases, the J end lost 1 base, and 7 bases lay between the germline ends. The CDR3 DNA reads TGTGCCAGCAGCGTAGAAGCGGGGAACACTGAAGCTTTCTTT. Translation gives CASSVEAGNTEAFF.

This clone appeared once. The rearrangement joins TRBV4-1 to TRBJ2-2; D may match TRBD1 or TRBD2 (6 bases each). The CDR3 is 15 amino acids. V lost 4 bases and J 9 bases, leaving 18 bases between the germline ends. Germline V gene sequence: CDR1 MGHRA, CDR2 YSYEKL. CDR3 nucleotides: TGCGCCAGCAGCCGATCGAGGGGGGCAGAGCGGGAGCTGTTTTTT. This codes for CASSRSRGAERELFF.

The CDR3 region has the DNA TGTGCCAGCAGCCATGGCCAGGCTTCAAACATTCAGTACTTC. It is translated as CASSHGQASNIQYF. The chain recombines TRBV7-9 with TRBJ2-4, with unresolved D. V gave up 5 bases and J gave up 6 bases, with 14 bases separating them. Germline V gives CDR1 SEHNR, CDR2 FQNEAQ (reference sequence). This CDR3 is built from 14 residues.

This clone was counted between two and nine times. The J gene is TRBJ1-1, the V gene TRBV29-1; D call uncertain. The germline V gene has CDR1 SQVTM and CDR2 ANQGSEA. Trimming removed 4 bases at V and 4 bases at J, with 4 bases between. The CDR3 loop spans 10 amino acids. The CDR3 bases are TGCAGCGTTGGGATCACTGAAGCTTTCTTT. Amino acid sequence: CSVGITEAFF.

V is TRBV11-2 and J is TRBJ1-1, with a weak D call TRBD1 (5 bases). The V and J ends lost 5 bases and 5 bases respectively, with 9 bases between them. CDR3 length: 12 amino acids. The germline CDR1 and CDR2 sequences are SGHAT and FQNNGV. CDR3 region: CASSTWGTEAFF. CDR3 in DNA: TGTGCCAGCAGCACCTGGGGGACTGAAGCTTTCTTT. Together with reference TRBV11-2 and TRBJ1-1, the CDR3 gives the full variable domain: EAGVAQSPRYKIIEKRQSVAFWCNPISGHATLYWYQQILGQGPKLLIQFQNNGVVDDSQLPKDRFSAERLKGVDSTLKIQPAKLEDSAVYLCASSTWGTEAFFGQGTRLTVV.

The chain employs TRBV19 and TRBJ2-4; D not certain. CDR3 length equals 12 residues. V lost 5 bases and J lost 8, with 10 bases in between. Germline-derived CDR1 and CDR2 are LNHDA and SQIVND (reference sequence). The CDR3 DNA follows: TGTGCCAGTAGTGCCTCTCACTACATTCAGTACTTC. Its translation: CASSASHYIQYF.

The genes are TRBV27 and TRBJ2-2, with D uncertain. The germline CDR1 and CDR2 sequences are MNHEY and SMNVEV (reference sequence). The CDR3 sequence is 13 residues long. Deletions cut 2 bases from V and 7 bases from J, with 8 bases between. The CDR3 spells CASSLGVIGELFF. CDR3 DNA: TGTGCCAGCAGTTTAGGTGTTATCGGGGAGCTGTTTTTT.